The rows below give T cell receptor beta chains drawn from one sample of a study of identical twins. Each CDR3 protein is one row after TCRdb ran MiXCR on the 5' RACE reads. The data hold about 720,000 distinct CDR3 sequences, with 8.6% observed a single time. A further study also used this sample, focusing on yellow fever vaccine responses in identical twins.

Sequenced: PBMCs. All receptors derive from a woman younger than 30 in good health. CDR3s include the opening cysteine and the closing phenylalanine or tryptophan. The order of the fields is V gene, D gene, CDR3 length, J gene, clone size, CDR3 protein, CDR3 DNA. A D gene is named only where the DNA matches it firmly. Only part of the rows carry a size: once, few, many, or a class if the clone is expanded.

v_call: TRBV19; d_call: -; cdr3_length: 14; j_call: TRBJ2-5; clone_size: few; cdr3_aa: CASSIGMKDETQYF; cdr3_nt: TGTGCCAGTAGTATTGGAATGAAGGATGAGACCCAGTACTTC
v_call: TRBV5-1; d_call: -; cdr3_length: 15; j_call: TRBJ2-3; clone_size: -; cdr3_aa: CASSLSPASTDTQYF; cdr3_nt: TGCGCCAGCAGCTTGAGCCCAGCCAGCACAGATACGCAGTATTTT
v_call: TRBV2; d_call: -; cdr3_length: 14; j_call: TRBJ2-2; clone_size: -; cdr3_aa: CASSDRGRAGELFF; cdr3_nt: TGTGCCAGCAGTGACCGGGGGCGGGCCGGGGAGCTGTTTTTT
v_call: TRBV4-2; d_call: TRBD2; cdr3_length: 16; j_call: TRBJ2-1; clone_size: -; cdr3_aa: CASSQVAGRTYNEQFF; cdr3_nt: TGTGCCAGCAGCCAGGTAGCGGGACGGACCTACAATGAGCAGTTCTTC
v_call: TRBV6-2/TRBV6-3; d_call: -; cdr3_length: 12; j_call: TRBJ1-1; clone_size: many; cdr3_aa: CASHRQHTEAFF; cdr3_nt: TGTGCCAGCCATCGGCAGCACACTGAAGCTTTCTTT
v_call: TRBV7-2; d_call: -; cdr3_length: 15; j_call: TRBJ2-1; clone_size: many; cdr3_aa: CASSPVYRIHNEQFF; cdr3_nt: TGTGCCAGCAGCCCCGTTTATAGGATCCACAATGAGCAGTTCTTC
v_call: TRBV5-5; d_call: -; cdr3_length: 14; j_call: TRBJ1-1; clone_size: many; cdr3_aa: CASSWGVGNTEAFF; cdr3_nt: TGTGCCAGCAGCTGGGGGGTCGGGAACACTGAAGCTTTCTTT
v_call: TRBV28; d_call: -; cdr3_length: 16; j_call: TRBJ1-2; clone_size: few; cdr3_aa: CASRTTLALTNYGYTF; cdr3_nt: TGTGCCAGCAGGACTACCTTGGCACTTACTAACTATGGCTACACCTTC
v_call: TRBV20-1; d_call: -; cdr3_length: 13; j_call: TRBJ2-7; clone_size: -; cdr3_aa: CSATGVSVNEQYF; cdr3_nt: TGCAGTGCTACAGGGGTCTCGGTCAACGAGCAGTACTTC
v_call: TRBV4-1; d_call: TRBD2; cdr3_length: 17; j_call: TRBJ2-5; clone_size: few; cdr3_aa: CASSQPAGLAGAETQYF; cdr3_nt: TGCGCCAGCAGCCAACCCGCCGGACTAGCGGGTGCAGAGACCCAGTACTTC
v_call: TRBV28; d_call: -; cdr3_length: 18; j_call: TRBJ2-1; clone_size: many; cdr3_aa: CASSPDGRERITYNEQFF; cdr3_nt: TGTGCCAGCAGCCCGGACGGAAGGGAGCGGATCACTTACAATGAGCAGTTCTTC
v_call: TRBV29-1; d_call: -; cdr3_length: 12; j_call: TRBJ2-1; clone_size: few; cdr3_aa: CSGAGVGGEQFF; cdr3_nt: TGCAGCGGTGCCGGGGTTGGGGGTGAGCAGTTCTTC
v_call: TRBV28; d_call: -; cdr3_length: 18; j_call: TRBJ2-7; clone_size: few; cdr3_aa: CASTLQPNKRGFKGEQYF; cdr3_nt: TGTGCCAGCACCCTACAACCAAATAAAAGGGGATTCAAGGGCGAGCAGTACTTC
v_call: TRBV7-2; d_call: -; cdr3_length: 12; j_call: TRBJ2-2; clone_size: few; cdr3_aa: CASSLGTPGSFF; cdr3_nt: TGTGCCAGCAGCCTGGGGACCCCAGGGTCGTTTTTT
v_call: TRBV7-8; d_call: -; cdr3_length: 16; j_call: TRBJ2-3; clone_size: few; cdr3_aa: CASSLSPGMNPDTQYF; cdr3_nt: TGTGCCAGCAGCTTAAGCCCGGGAATGAATCCAGATACGCAGTATTTT
v_call: TRBV12-3/TRBV12-4; d_call: -; cdr3_length: 14; j_call: TRBJ2-2; clone_size: few; cdr3_aa: CASRPDSNTGELFF; cdr3_nt: TGTGCCAGCAGACCGGACAGTAACACCGGGGAGCTGTTTTTT
v_call: TRBV4-1; d_call: TRBD1; cdr3_length: 18; j_call: TRBJ2-2; clone_size: -; cdr3_aa: CASSQETPGQERNGELFF; cdr3_nt: TGCGCCAGCAGCCAAGAAACACCGGGACAGGAAAGGAACGGGGAGCTGTTTTTT
v_call: TRBV7-2; d_call: -; cdr3_length: 15; j_call: TRBJ2-3; clone_size: many; cdr3_aa: CASSLPNQFPDTQYF; cdr3_nt: TGTGCCAGCAGCTTACCAAATCAATTCCCAGATACGCAGTATTTT
v_call: TRBV20-1; d_call: -; cdr3_length: 15; j_call: TRBJ2-6; clone_size: few; cdr3_aa: CSVRGASSGANVLTF; cdr3_nt: TGCAGTGTCAGAGGGGCTAGCTCTGGGGCCAACGTCCTGACTTTC
v_call: TRBV28; d_call: -; cdr3_length: 12; j_call: TRBJ2-7; clone_size: -; cdr3_aa: CASKAGIYEQYF; cdr3_nt: TGTGCCAGCAAAGCAGGAATCTACGAGCAGTACTTC
v_call: TRBV7-9; d_call: -; cdr3_length: 17; j_call: TRBJ2-3; clone_size: -; cdr3_aa: CASRAGDSPTGRDTQYF; cdr3_nt: TGTGCCAGCAGGGCGGGGGACAGCCCCACAGGGAGGGATACGCAGTATTTT
v_call: TRBV15; d_call: TRBD1; cdr3_length: 16; j_call: TRBJ1-1; clone_size: many; cdr3_aa: CATSRGQTGGNTEAFF; cdr3_nt: TGTGCCACCAGCAGAGGCCAGACAGGGGGGAACACTGAAGCTTTCTTT
v_call: TRBV2; d_call: TRBD1; cdr3_length: 15; j_call: TRBJ2-1; clone_size: -; cdr3_aa: CASSVRDREGGEQFF; cdr3_nt: TGTGCCAGCAGTGTAAGGGACAGGGAAGGTGGCGAGCAGTTCTTC
v_call: TRBV4-2; d_call: -; cdr3_length: 16; j_call: TRBJ2-3; clone_size: many; cdr3_aa: CASSLLGATSTDTQYF; cdr3_nt: TGTGCCAGCAGCCTCCTAGGTGCAACTAGCACAGATACGCAGTATTTT
v_call: TRBV7-2; d_call: -; cdr3_length: 15; j_call: TRBJ2-7; clone_size: -; cdr3_aa: CASTPGALSSYEQYF; cdr3_nt: TGTGCCAGCACCCCTGGGGCGTTAAGCTCCTACGAGCAGTACTTC
v_call: TRBV28; d_call: -; cdr3_length: 13; j_call: TRBJ2-2; clone_size: many; cdr3_aa: CASSLGSFGELFF; cdr3_nt: TGTGCCAGCAGTTTAGGGTCCTTCGGGGAGCTGTTTTTT
v_call: TRBV20-1; d_call: TRBD2; cdr3_length: 16; j_call: TRBJ2-1; clone_size: -; cdr3_aa: CSAEPGTSGSGFEQFF; cdr3_nt: TGCAGTGCTGAACCCGGGACTAGCGGGAGTGGTTTTGAGCAGTTCTTC
v_call: TRBV4-1; d_call: -; cdr3_length: 14; j_call: TRBJ1-4; clone_size: -; cdr3_aa: CASSSGVLREKLFF; cdr3_nt: TGCGCCAGCAGCTCTGGGGTTTTAAGGGAAAAACTGTTTTTT
v_call: TRBV20-1; d_call: TRBD2; cdr3_length: 15; j_call: TRBJ2-7; clone_size: few; cdr3_aa: CSADPTSVNSYEQYF; cdr3_nt: TGCAGTGCTGACCCGACTAGCGTAAACTCCTACGAGCAGTACTTC
v_call: TRBV7-9; d_call: TRBD2; cdr3_length: 17; j_call: TRBJ2-1; clone_size: -; cdr3_aa: CASSLRAAGGSYNEQFF; cdr3_nt: TGTGCCAGCAGCTTACGGGCGGCGGGAGGGTCCTACAATGAGCAGTTCTTC
v_call: TRBV6-2/TRBV6-3; d_call: TRBD2; cdr3_length: 15; j_call: TRBJ2-7; clone_size: many; cdr3_aa: CASRGAGETAHEQYF; cdr3_nt: TGTGCCAGCAGAGGGGCGGGAGAGACGGCCCACGAGCAGTACTTC
v_call: TRBV20-1; d_call: -; cdr3_length: 13; j_call: TRBJ2-2; clone_size: many; cdr3_aa: CSASGRNTGELFF; cdr3_nt: TGCAGTGCTAGCGGGAGGAACACCGGGGAGCTGTTTTTT
v_call: TRBV7-9; d_call: TRBD1; cdr3_length: 15; j_call: TRBJ2-2; clone_size: -; cdr3_aa: CASSLVAGGKRELFF; cdr3_nt: TGTGCCAGCAGCTTAGTAGCAGGGGGCAAACGGGAGCTGTTTTTT
v_call: TRBV5-1; d_call: TRBD1; cdr3_length: 15; j_call: TRBJ2-7; clone_size: few; cdr3_aa: CASSASGTATYEQYF; cdr3_nt: TGCGCCAGCAGCGCGTCCGGGACAGCAACCTACGAGCAGTACTTC
v_call: TRBV7-2; d_call: TRBD2; cdr3_length: 17; j_call: TRBJ2-1; clone_size: -; cdr3_aa: CASSLVGLAETYNEQFF; cdr3_nt: TGTGCCAGCAGCTTAGTAGGCCTAGCGGAAACCTACAATGAGCAGTTCTTC
v_call: TRBV20-1; d_call: -; cdr3_length: 16; j_call: TRBJ2-7; clone_size: -; cdr3_aa: CCASTPEGPRSYEQYF; cdr3_nt: TGCTGTGCTAGCACTCCCGAGGGACCGCGCTCCTACGAGCAGTACTTC
v_call: TRBV4-2; d_call: TRBD2; cdr3_length: 15; j_call: TRBJ2-1; clone_size: few; cdr3_aa: CASSQVSGGLDEQFF; cdr3_nt: TGTGCCAGCAGCCAAGTGTCGGGAGGGTTGGATGAGCAGTTCTTC
v_call: TRBV20-1; d_call: -; cdr3_length: 13; j_call: TRBJ2-7; clone_size: few; cdr3_aa: CSARGPDPHEQYF; cdr3_nt: TGCAGTGCTAGAGGACCTGACCCCCACGAGCAGTACTTC
v_call: TRBV20-1; d_call: -; cdr3_length: 15; j_call: TRBJ2-1; clone_size: many; cdr3_aa: CSARSGTHSYNEQFF; cdr3_nt: TGCAGTGCTCGGTCCGGGACGCACTCCTACAATGAGCAGTTCTTC
v_call: TRBV14; d_call: -; cdr3_length: 16; j_call: TRBJ1-6; clone_size: many; cdr3_aa: CASSQAGSSYNSPLHF; cdr3_nt: TGTGCCAGCAGCCAAGCAGGGAGCTCCTATAATTCACCCCTCCACTTT